Sequencing of this T cell receptor (beta chain) was carried out in a study of blood T cell repertoires in COVID-19 (dated by TCRdb to 2018 to 2021). Regarding the study in general: The collaborator samples originated in the United States, Italy and Spain and spanned the acute and convalescent phases of COVID-19. Deeply sampled blood TCRbeta repertoires from subjects exposed to, actively infected with, or recovered from COVID-19 were included in the dataset. The material from the prospective study consisted of cDNA or gDNA derived from T cells, B-cell-depleted T cells, or PBMCs. Samples came from the ongoing ImmuneRACE study (first 160 participants) plus 1,254 subjects from 6 global collaborators. Where HLA class I and class II types were available, the types were taken from metadata supplied by the sample provider, not from assay-based typing. The repertoires were released in a freely available public database meant as a resource for research on the immune response to SARS-CoV-2. A de-identified subject ID, COVID-19 status, age in years and sex were almost always included in the sample metadata. Results the study describes overall, beyond this receptor: The quantity of clinical and demographic metadata differed by source and by participant and was supplied without curation.

Based on the germline V gene, the CDR1 and CDR2 sequences are SGHTA and FQGTGA. Including the terminal cysteine and phenylalanine, the CDR3 comprises 13 residues. Only CDR3 DNA remains: 39 bases, in frame from the first base. Relative to germline, V is missing 5 bases and J is missing 4 bases, with 3 bases of the junction outside any gene match. Whole blood was collected in K2EDTA tubes by collaborating institutions according to the institutions' own protocols. For TCRbeta analysis, collaborator samples were shipped as frozen whole blood, as isolated PBMCs, or as DNA extracted from either sample type. Concerning this clone itself: Its target antigen remains unknown. The input lacks base qualities; no much larger clone sits a single base away.

TCRbeta CDR3 regions were amplified from genomic DNA using the immunoSEQ Assay, a bias-controlled multiplex PCR. Regarding the original processing steps: The number of nucleated cells in each sample was estimated from the amplification of reference gene primers within the assay. Sequence reads were collapsed and filtered to measure the absolute abundance of every unique TCRbeta CDR3 rearrangement. For each sample, productive Simpson clonality was calculated as the square root of Simpson's diversity index across productive rearrangements. Drawn from immuneACCESS, this table holds only the in-frame rearrangements with V and J called that TCRdb kept. Clones are partly lost; checked studies trace under half to an unresolved V gene and leave the rest unexplained. D and trimming were read from the DNA, whereas the V and J calls and clone size are those reported in that table. The sample data list 180,000 or so clones, and 65% to 90% of these were observed just once. The top ten hold approximately 8% of the sample.

The source is a man aged 60-69 years with acute or convalescent COVID-19. The rearranged chain carries TRBV7-3 and TRBJ2-3, with 7 middle bases fitting TRBD2. Sequenced material: peripheral blood. The CDR3 is CASSLLAADTQYF. The DNA sequence is TGTGCCAGCAGCCTCCTAGCGGCAGATACGCAGTATTTT.